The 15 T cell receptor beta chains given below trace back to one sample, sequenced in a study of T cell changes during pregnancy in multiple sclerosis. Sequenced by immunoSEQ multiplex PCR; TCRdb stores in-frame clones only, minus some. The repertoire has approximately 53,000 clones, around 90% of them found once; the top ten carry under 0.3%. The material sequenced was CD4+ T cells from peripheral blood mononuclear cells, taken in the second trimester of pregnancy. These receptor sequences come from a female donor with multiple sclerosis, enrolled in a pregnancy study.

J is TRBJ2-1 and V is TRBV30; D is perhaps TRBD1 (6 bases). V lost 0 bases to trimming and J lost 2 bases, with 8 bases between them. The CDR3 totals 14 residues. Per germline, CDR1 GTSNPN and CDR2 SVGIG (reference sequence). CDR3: CAWSVQGPYNEQFF. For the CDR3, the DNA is TGTGCCTGGAGTGTACAGGGACCCTACAATGAGCAGTTCTTC.

The DNA for the CDR3 is TGCAGCGTGAACCTAGACAGGGGATATTCAGGTTACGAGCAGTACTTC. It yields the protein CSVNLDRGYSGYEQYF. The chain joins TRBV29-1 to TRBJ2-7; TRBD1 agrees at 8 bases. There are 16 residues in the CDR3. J gave up 4 bases and V 6 bases, and 17 bases lay outside the gene matches. CDR1 and CDR2 (germline): SQVTM, ANQGSEA.

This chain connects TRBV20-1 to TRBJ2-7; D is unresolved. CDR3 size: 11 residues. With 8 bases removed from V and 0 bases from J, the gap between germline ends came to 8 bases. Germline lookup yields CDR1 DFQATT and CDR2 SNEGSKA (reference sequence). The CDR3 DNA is TGCAGTTCCTGGAGCTCCTACGAGCAGTACTTC. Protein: CSSWSSYEQYF.

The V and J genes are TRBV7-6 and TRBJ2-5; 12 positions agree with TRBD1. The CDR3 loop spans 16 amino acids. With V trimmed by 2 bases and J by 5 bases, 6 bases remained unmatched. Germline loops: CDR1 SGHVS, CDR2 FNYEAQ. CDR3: CASSLRGTGGKETQYF. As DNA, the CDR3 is TGTGCCAGCAGCTTAAGGGGGACAGGGGGCAAGGAGACCCAGTACTTC.

This CDR3 is CASRKQGGSEAFF. In DNA form, the CDR3 reads TGTGCCAGCAGGAAACAGGGGGGCTCTGAAGCTTTCTTT. The chain uses TRBV5-4 and TRBJ1-1; 8 nucleotides match TRBD1. CDR1 is SGHNT, CDR2 YYREEE, per germline (reference sequence). The CDR3 has 13 amino acids. Germline trimming cut 5 bases from V and 6 bases from J; bases unmatched to any gene: 6.

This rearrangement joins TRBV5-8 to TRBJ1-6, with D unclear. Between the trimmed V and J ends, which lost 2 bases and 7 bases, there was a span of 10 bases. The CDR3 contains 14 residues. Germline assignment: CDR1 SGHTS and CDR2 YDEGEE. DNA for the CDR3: TGTGCCAGCAGCTTCTTGGTTCGGAATTCACCCCTCCACTTT. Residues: CASSFLVRNSPLHF.

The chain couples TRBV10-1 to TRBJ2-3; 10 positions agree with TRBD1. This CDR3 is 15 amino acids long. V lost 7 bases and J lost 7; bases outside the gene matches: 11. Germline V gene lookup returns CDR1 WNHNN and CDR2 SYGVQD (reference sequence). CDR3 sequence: CASNHRDRGIHTQYF. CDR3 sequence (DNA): TGCGCCAGCAACCACCGGGACAGGGGAATCCATACGCAGTATTTT.

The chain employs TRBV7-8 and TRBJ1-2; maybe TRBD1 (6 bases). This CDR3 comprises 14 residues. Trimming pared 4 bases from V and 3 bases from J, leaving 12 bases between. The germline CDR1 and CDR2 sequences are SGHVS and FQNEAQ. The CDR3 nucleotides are TGTGCCAGCAGCTCCTACAGGGACGACTATGGCTACACCTTC. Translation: CASSSYRDDYGYTF.

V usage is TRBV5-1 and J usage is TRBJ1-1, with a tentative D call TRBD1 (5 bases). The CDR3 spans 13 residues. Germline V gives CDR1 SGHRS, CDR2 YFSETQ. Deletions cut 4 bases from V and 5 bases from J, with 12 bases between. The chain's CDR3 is CASSNQGVTEAFF. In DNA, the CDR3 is TGCGCCAGCAGCAATCAGGGTGTAACTGAAGCTTTCTTT.

CDR3 sequence reads: CAWSVRRVGHQPQHF. The DNA for the CDR3 is TGTGCCTGGAGTGTACGCAGGGTAGGGCATCAGCCCCAGCATTTT. The chain joins TRBV30 to TRBJ1-5; possible D gene TRBD1, 5 bases. The germline gives CDR1 GTSNPN, CDR2 SVGIG (reference sequence). The CDR3 has 15 amino acids. Trimming shortened V by 0 bases and J by 5 bases, and 14 bases separated the two germline ends.

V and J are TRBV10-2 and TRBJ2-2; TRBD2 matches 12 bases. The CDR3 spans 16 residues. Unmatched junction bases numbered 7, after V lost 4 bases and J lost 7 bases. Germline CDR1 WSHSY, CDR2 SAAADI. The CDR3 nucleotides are TGCGCCAGCAGTGGACTAGCGGGGGCCACCGGCGGGGAGCTGTTTTTT. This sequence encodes CASSGLAGATGGELFF.

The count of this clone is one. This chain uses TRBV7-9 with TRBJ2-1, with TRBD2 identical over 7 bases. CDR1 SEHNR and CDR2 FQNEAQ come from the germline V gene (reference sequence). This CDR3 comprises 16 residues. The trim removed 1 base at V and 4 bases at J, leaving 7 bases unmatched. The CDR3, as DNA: TGTGCCAGCAGCTTAGAAGGGCGGGGGATGTACAATGAGCAGTTCTTC. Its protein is CASSLEGRGMYNEQFF.

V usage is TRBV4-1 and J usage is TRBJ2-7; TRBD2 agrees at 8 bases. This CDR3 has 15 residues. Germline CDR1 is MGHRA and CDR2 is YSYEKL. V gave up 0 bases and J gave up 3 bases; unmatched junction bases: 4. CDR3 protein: CASSQDRAGGYEQYF. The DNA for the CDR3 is TGCGCCAGCAGCCAAGATAGGGCGGGGGGCTACGAGCAGTACTTC.

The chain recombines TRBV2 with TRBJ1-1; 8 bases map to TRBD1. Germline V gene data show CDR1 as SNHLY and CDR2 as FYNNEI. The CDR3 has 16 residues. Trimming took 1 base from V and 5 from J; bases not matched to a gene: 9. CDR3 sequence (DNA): TGTGCCAGCAGTGAAGTTGCAGGGGGCTCGGGAACTGAAGCTTTCTTT. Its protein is CASSEVAGGSGTEAFF. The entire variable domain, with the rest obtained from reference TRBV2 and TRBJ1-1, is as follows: EPEVTQTPSHQVTQMGQEVILRCVPISNHLYFYWYRQILGQKVEFLVSFYNNEISEKSEIFDDQFSVERPDGSNFTLKIRSTKLEDSAMYFCASSEVAGGSGTEAFFGQGTRLTVV.

The CDR3, as DNA: TGTGCCAGCAGCTTGGGCGGGCACTCCTACGAGCAGTACTTC. It is translated as CASSLGGHSYEQYF. This chain uses TRBV5-8 with TRBJ2-7; TRBD2 might be the D (5 bases). Germline V lookup: CDR1 SGHTS, CDR2 YDEGEE. CDR3 length equals 14 residues. Trimming removed 0 bases at V and 0 bases at J, with 7 bases between. The variable domain in full, with the rest retrieved from reference TRBV5-8 and TRBJ2-7, is EAGVTQSPTHLIKTRGQQATLRCSPISGHTSVYWYQQALGLGLQFLLWYDEGEERNRGNFPPRFSGRQFPNYSSELNVNALELEDSALYLCASSLGGHSYEQYFGPGTRLTVT.